The clone carrying this T cell receptor (beta chain) has at least ten counts. The treatment is: randomized to nivolumab then ipilimumab (arm A) or the reverse (arm B). Patients had received no earlier DNA-damaging chemotherapy. TCRdb's copy holds only in-frame clones and misses some; the assay was immunoSEQ multiplex PCR. The profile shows roughly 9,100 clones, about 23% of them singletons. This specimen comes from a study of sequential checkpoint blockade in melanoma. Study in general: After both sequences, patients received maintenance nivolumab. After nivolumab or ipilimumab alone, around 20 patients had week-13 rebiopsies. TCRbeta immunosequencing was performed on DNA from over 90 pretreatment melanoma tumor samples.

The CDR3 length is 15 residues. Germline V gene lookup returns CDR1 SGHNT and CDR2 YENEEA. V was trimmed by 5 bases and J by 4 bases, leaving 15 bases between them. Sequencing used tumor tissue (inferred from file names), obtained from a patient given nivolumab and ipilimumab in sequence. The chain has TRBV11-3 and TRBJ1-3; D possibly corresponds to TRBD1 (5 bases). This TCR was recovered from a human donor with melanoma. The CDR3 loop reads CASSRLSREGNTIYF. CDR3 DNA: TGTGCCAGCAGCAGGCTGAGCAGGGAAGGAAACACCATATATTTT.